These 6 T cell receptor beta chains came from one sample sequenced in a study. MiXCR, run by TCRdb on the 5' RACE reads, gives a single entry per CDR3 protein. Here the sample spans about 13,000 distinct CDR3 sequences, 20% to 25% being singletons. Sequencing was carried out using naive CD4+ T cells sorted from blood. Subset specified: naive CD4+ T cells, CD4+CD45RA+CD25-. The receptors come from a female donor with breast cancer.

This clonotype has just a few counts. This CDR3 is CASSEEQGDTQYF. The CDR3 DNA reads TGTGCCAGCAGTGAAGAGCAGGGAGATACGCAGTATTTT. The chain carries TRBV6-1 and TRBJ2-3, with D possibly TRBD1 on 5 matching bases. The germline V gene has CDR1 MNHNS and CDR2 SASEGT. V dropped 1 base and J dropped 5 bases, with 7 bases sitting between them. The CDR3 spans 13 residues.

This clonotype was recorded a few times. This chain connects TRBV5-1 to TRBJ2-3, with TRBD2 identical over 8 bases. After removal of 4 bases from V and 6 bases from J, the junction contained 10 bases not matched to a gene. Germline CDR1 reads SGHRS; CDR2 reads YFSETQ. The CDR3 is 15 residues long. CDR3 sequence: CASSTGLARGDTQYF. CDR3 coding DNA: TGCGCCAGCAGCACCGGACTAGCTCGCGGGGATACGCAGTATTTT.

This clonotype is labeled as medium-sized. This sequence joins TRBV4-2 and TRBJ2-1, with TRBD2 matching 8 bases. Trimming cost V 0 bases and J 7 bases; bases outside gene matches: 11. The CDR3 sequence is 17 residues long. CDR1 and CDR2 (germline): LGHNA, YNFKEQ. The CDR3 loop is CASSQDRRREAKNEQFF. The CDR3 DNA follows: TGTGCCAGCAGCCAAGATCGGAGGCGGGAGGCCAAGAATGAGCAGTTCTTC.

In its sample, this clonotype was seen many times. The limits of the CDR3 on the DNA are not certain, so only TCRdb's listed CDR3 is given. This chain joins TRBV12-3 or TRBV12-4 and TRBJ2-2. The CDR3 has 12 residues if both end residues are counted. CDR3 loop: CASSFGNGELFF.

For this clonotype: This could be a read error, since a much larger clone is one nucleotide away. The CDR3 DNA reads as TGTGCCAGCAGCTCGGGGTCGCCCCGGGAAAAACTGTTTTTT. It specifies CASSSGSPREKLFF. This chain connects TRBV6-1 to TRBJ1-4, with unresolved D. The CDR3 consists of 14 residues. The germline CDR1 and CDR2 sequences are MNHNS and SASEGT. Trimming cost V 6 bases and J 8 bases, with 16 bases left between them.

About this clonotype: A single base separates this from a much larger clone, so it may be a read error. The gene calls are TRBV20-1 and TRBJ2-1; 9 bases agree with TRBD1. V dropped 6 bases and J dropped 9; count of bases not matched to a gene: 6. The CDR3 runs to 12 residues. The germline V gene encodes CDR1 DFQATT and CDR2 SNEGSKA (reference sequence). The CDR3 spells CSARGTGIEQFF. CDR3 DNA: TGCAGTGCCCGCGGGACAGGGATTGAGCAGTTCTTC.